What follows are 27 T cell receptor beta chains derived from one specimen sequenced in a study of blood T cell repertoires in COVID-19. Measured with immunoSEQ multiplex PCR; TCRdb has only the in-frame clones, and not every one. This table has about 190,000 clones, 78% appearing once. Sequencing was carried out using peripheral blood. These receptors were collected from a woman of 80 years or more with active or convalescent COVID-19.

CDR3 amino acids: CASSQGVAGGRTDTQYF. CDR3 DNA: TGTGCCAGCAGCCAAGGGGTAGCGGGGGGGAGGACAGATACGCAGTATTTT. The rearrangement links TRBV3-1 (or the pseudogene TRBV3-2) to TRBJ2-3; 11 bases are a match to TRBD2. The junction had 6 bases not matched to a gene; V was cut back by 1 base and J by 3 bases. Germline V lookup: CDR1 LGHDT, CDR2 YNNKEL (reference sequence). The CDR3 is made up of 17 amino acids.

Concerning this clone: This sample includes further DNA sequences coding for the same CDR3. The rearrangement links TRBV7-8 to TRBJ1-5, with TRBD1 identical over 8 bases. CDR1 is SGHVS and CDR2 is FQNEAQ in the germline V gene. J was trimmed by 6 bases and V by 5 bases; bases with no gene match: 3. The CDR3 sequence is 13 residues long. The CDR3 region has the DNA TGTGCCAGCAGCCTTGACAGGGGTCAGCCCCAGCATTTT. Its protein product is CASSLDRGQPQHF.

In its sample, this clone was seen a few times. The gene calls are TRBV27 and TRBJ1-2, with a tentative D call TRBD1 (5 bases). V dropped 1 base and J dropped 1 base, with 10 bases sitting between them. The CDR3 contains 15 residues. The V gene's germline CDR1 is MNHEY and CDR2 SMNVEV (reference sequence). This CDR3 is CASSLFGGGNYGYTF. The CDR3 coding sequence is TGTGCCAGCAGTTTATTCGGGGGGGGTAACTATGGCTACACCTTC.

The genes are TRBV7-2 and TRBJ1-5; 8 positions agree with TRBD1. This CDR3 is built from 14 residues. Germline CDR1 reads SGHTA; CDR2 reads FQGNSA. The V gene end was trimmed by 1 base and the J gene end by 7 bases; junction bases not matched to a gene: 3. This chain's CDR3 is CASSLVRGQQPQHF. CDR3 nucleotide sequence: TGTGCCAGCAGCTTAGTCAGGGGGCAGCAGCCCCAGCATTTT.

This chain connects TRBV15 to TRBJ1-1; 7 positions match TRBD1. The CDR3 spans 14 residues. J was trimmed by 6 bases and V by 5 bases; bases with no gene match: 9. Germline loops: CDR1 LNHNV, CDR2 YYDKDF (reference sequence). CDR3 residues: CATSPRDSSPEAFF. The CDR3 nucleotides read TGTGCCACCAGCCCCCGGGACAGTTCCCCTGAAGCTTTCTTT.

V and J are TRBV2 and TRBJ2-1; D may be TRBD2 (6 bases). CDR1 SNHLY and CDR2 FYNNEI come from the germline V gene. The CDR3 loop spans 16 amino acids. V lost 7 bases and J lost 0, with 16 bases in between. The CDR3 loop reads CASISLRGSSYNEQFF. The CDR3 nucleotides are TGTGCCAGCATATCTCTGCGGGGAAGCTCCTACAATGAGCAGTTCTTC.

The V and J genes are TRBV10-3 and TRBJ2-1; 8 bases fit TRBD2. The CDR3 contains 16 residues. From germline, CDR1 is ENHRY and CDR2 SYGVKD. After removal of 5 bases from V and 4 bases from J, the junction contained 10 bases not matched to a gene. DNA of the CDR3: TGTGCCATCAGTAGTAGGGTAGCGGGGAATTACAATGAGCAGTTCTTC. Translation: CAISSRVAGNYNEQFF.

This chain links TRBV3-1 (or the pseudogene TRBV3-2) with TRBJ2-2, with D tentatively TRBD2 (6 bases). Germline CDR1 is LGHDT and CDR2 is YNNKEL (reference sequence). The CDR3 runs to 16 residues. V gave up 0 bases and J gave up 6 bases, with 14 bases separating them. The CDR3 region is CASSQDPRRRAGELFF. CDR3 DNA: TGTGCCAGCAGCCAAGACCCGCGGAGGAGGGCCGGGGAGCTGTTTTTT.

The gene calls are TRBV23-1 and TRBJ2-7; 7 nucleotides align to TRBD1. TRBV23-1 carries the ORF label, with uncertain function. This CDR3 spans 18 amino acids. V shed 6 bases and J 3 bases; nucleotides not matched to a gene: 20. In DNA, the CDR3 is TGCGCCAGCAGGGCTAGTGACAGGGACACAACAGAGTTCTACGAGCAGTACTTC. This codes for CASRASDRDTTEFYEQYF.

This rearrangement joins TRBV19 to TRBJ1-5, with 7 bases identical to TRBD1. V shed 6 bases and J 6 bases; nucleotides not matched to a gene: 5. The CDR3 is 13 residues long. From germline, CDR1 is LNHDA and CDR2 SQIVND (reference sequence). CDR3 nucleotides: TGTGCCAGTAGCGGACAGGTGGGTCAGCCCCAGCATTTT. It translates to CASSGQVGQPQHF.

V is TRBV7-2 and J is TRBJ1-2, with TRBD1 matching over 12 bases. The CDR3 is made up of 18 amino acids. Unmatched junction bases numbered 13, after V lost 1 base and J lost 7 bases. Germline lookup yields CDR1 SGHTA and CDR2 FQGNSA. CDR3 in amino acids: CASSLVGLGTGGGGGYTF. The CDR3 bases are TGTGCCAGCAGCTTAGTTGGGTTAGGGACAGGGGGCGGTGGTGGCTACACCTTC. Complete variable domain (other parts from reference TRBV7-2 and TRBJ1-2): GAGVSQSPSNKVTEKGKDVELRCDPISGHTALYWYRQSLGQGLEFLIYFQGNSAPDKSGLPSDRFSAERTGGSVSTLTIQRTQQEDSAVYLCASSLVGLGTGGGGGYTFGSGTRLTVV.

The rearrangement joins TRBV6-5 to TRBJ2-5, with TRBD1 identical over 7 bases. The germline V gene has CDR1 MNHEY and CDR2 SVGAGI. The V and J ends lost 5 bases and 5 bases, in that order; junction bases with no gene match: 11. The CDR3 runs to 15 residues. CDR3: CASSPQTGRVETQYF. The CDR3 nucleotides are TGTGCCAGCAGTCCCCAGACAGGGAGAGTGGAGACCCAGTACTTC.

The V gene is TRBV5-1, the J gene TRBJ2-2; D unclear. CDR1 is SGHRS and CDR2 is YFSETQ in the germline V gene. The V gene lost 0 bases and the J gene lost 2 bases, with 11 bases spanning the gap. The CDR3 sequence is 16 residues long. CDR3: CASSLGASVNTGELFF. In nucleotides, the CDR3 is TGCGCCAGCAGCTTGGGGGCCTCAGTAAACACCGGGGAGCTGTTTTTT.

The chain uses TRBV7-9 and TRBJ1-2, with TRBD1 identical over 12 bases. Germline CDR1 is SEHNR and CDR2 is FQNEAQ (reference sequence). CDR3 length equals 15 residues. V was clipped by 3 bases and J by 5 bases; unmatched bases: 4. CDR3 coding DNA: TGTGCCAGCAGCTTTGGGACAGGGGGCGTTTATGGCTACACCTTC. It yields the protein CASSFGTGGVYGYTF.

The gene calls are TRBV18 and TRBJ1-3; D is ambiguous. Trimming removed 0 bases at V and 1 base at J, with 7 bases between. Germline CDR1 reads KGHSH; CDR2 reads LQKENI. The CDR3 is made up of 15 amino acids. CDR3: CASSPPQDSGNTIYF. CDR3 bases: TGTGCCAGCTCACCACCGCAGGATTCTGGAAACACCATATATTTT.

J is TRBJ1-3 and V is TRBV5-1, with D unresolved. Germline V gives CDR1 SGHRS, CDR2 YFSETQ. The CDR3 is made up of 15 amino acids. Trimming shortened V by 0 bases and J by 3 bases, and 10 bases separated the two germline ends. CDR3 in amino acids: CASSLGRAGGNTIYF. The CDR3 DNA follows: TGCGCCAGCAGCTTGGGGCGGGCAGGTGGAAACACCATATATTTT. The full variable domain, rest sourced from reference TRBV5-1 and TRBJ1-3, is KAGVTQTPRYLIKTRGQQVTLSCSPISGHRSVSWYQQTPGQGLQFLFEYFSETQRNKGNFPGRFSGRQFSNSRSEMNVSTLELGDSALYLCASSLGRAGGNTIYFGEGSWLTVV.

V usage is TRBV28 and J usage is TRBJ2-3; 9 bases are shared with TRBD2. Germline V gene data show CDR1 as MDHEN and CDR2 as SYDVKM. The CDR3 length is 16 residues. Trimming cost V 1 base and J 2 bases; bases outside gene matches: 4. In DNA form, the CDR3 reads TGTGCCAGCAGTTTATTGCGGGGGGGCCTCACAGATACGCAGTATTTT. Protein product: CASSLLRGGLTDTQYF.

J is TRBJ2-5 and V is TRBV18; TRBD1 aligns across 7 bases. The CDR3 runs to 14 residues. Germline-derived CDR1 and CDR2 are KGHSH and LQKENI. Unmatched junction bases numbered 2, after V lost 2 bases and J lost 2 bases. This CDR3 reads CASSPGTAQETQYF. CDR3 nucleotides: TGTGCCAGCTCACCAGGGACAGCTCAAGAGACCCAGTACTTC.

CDR3 sequence (DNA): TGTGCCACCGGGGAGGAAAGCAATCAGCCCCAGCATTTT. Its translation: CATGEESNQPQHF. V and J are TRBV24-1 and TRBJ1-5; D remains unclear. The V gene's germline CDR1 is KGHDR and CDR2 SFDVKD. The CDR3 has 13 amino acids. The V end was cut by 9 bases, the J end by 1 base, with 9 bases between.

The chain recombines TRBV18 with TRBJ2-7; the D gene is possibly TRBD2 (5 bases). Deletions cut 2 bases from V and 3 bases from J, with 11 bases between. Germline V gives CDR1 KGHSH, CDR2 LQKENI. The CDR3 consists of 14 residues. The CDR3 loop is CASSPGLEYYEQYF. CDR3 nucleotide sequence: TGTGCCAGCTCACCAGGACTGGAGTACTACGAGCAGTACTTC.

The chain employs TRBV13 and TRBJ2-1; 14 bases map to TRBD2. Germline CDR1 reads PRHDT; CDR2 reads FYEKMQ (reference sequence). The CDR3 runs to 15 residues. Losses at the gene ends were 8 bases for V and 8 bases for J; bases not matched to a gene: 8. Written as DNA, the CDR3 is TGTGCCAGCTCTAGGCCGGGACTAGCGGGGGATGAGCAGTTCTTC. Translation gives CASSRPGLAGDEQFF.

The chain couples TRBV16 to TRBJ1-2; 8 bases are shared with TRBD1. Germline V gene data show CDR1 as KGHSY and CDR2 as FQNENV. This CDR3 region has 17 residues. The trim removed 0 bases at V and 2 bases at J, leaving 8 bases unmatched. The CDR3 DNA reads TGTGCCAGCAGCCAATCGGTGGCAGGGGGCTCGAACTATGGCTACACCTTC. Protein: CASSQSVAGGSNYGYTF.

The rearrangement joins TRBV5-1 to TRBJ2-3; 9 bases fit TRBD2. The CDR3 consists of 15 residues. Trimming took 5 bases from V and 2 from J; bases not matched to a gene: 6. The germline gives CDR1 SGHRS, CDR2 YFSETQ. CDR3 in amino acids: CASSLSGGYTDTQYF. The CDR3, as DNA: TGCGCCAGCAGTCTTAGCGGGGGCTACACAGATACGCAGTATTTT.

This sequence joins TRBV11-2 and TRBJ1-6, with D uncertain. The length of the CDR3 is 16 residues. Germline loops: CDR1 SGHAT, CDR2 FQNNGV. V was clipped by 8 bases and J by 2 bases, with 16 bases between them. The CDR3 DNA follows: TGTGCCAGCCGTCGGGTCGCCGTCACCTATAATTCACCCCTCCACTTT. Translation: CASRRVAVTYNSPLHF.

The V and J genes are TRBV2 and TRBJ2-6, with D tentatively TRBD1 (6 bases). Germline lookup yields CDR1 SNHLY and CDR2 FYNNEI. This CDR3 contains 16 residues. V lost 5 bases and J 3 bases, leaving 14 bases between the germline ends. The CDR3 DNA reads as TGTGCCAGCAGTAATACAGGGTTTAGTGGGGCCAACGTCCTGACTTTC. This translates into CASSNTGFSGANVLTF.

J is TRBJ2-4 and V is TRBV20-1, with TRBD1 matching over 7 bases. The CDR3 has 15 residues. CDR1 and CDR2 (germline): DFQATT, SNEGSKA (reference sequence). V lost 3 bases to trimming and J lost 0 bases; unmatched junction nucleotides: 5. This CDR3 reads CSASRDRIAKNIQYF. In DNA, the CDR3 is TGCAGTGCTAGTCGGGACAGAATAGCCAAAAACATTCAGTACTTC.

The chain carries TRBV7-9 and TRBJ1-1; D is possibly TRBD1 (5 bases). V was cut by 5 bases and J by 4 bases, with 11 bases left in between. The CDR3 has 13 amino acids. Germline CDR1 SEHNR, CDR2 FQNEAQ (reference sequence). The chain's CDR3 is CASSPRVGTEAFF. CDR3 nucleotide sequence: TGTGCCAGCAGCCCCAGGGTTGGCACTGAAGCTTTCTTT.